This entry features one TCR beta chain sequence. Amplification used 60 Vbeta primers and 13 Jbeta primers. Libraries were prepared by immunoSEQ multiplex PCR; TCRdb keeps only in-frame clonotypes and omits some of them. The data contain 100,000 to 150,000 clones, roughly a tenth of them singletons. The CDR3 is 14 residues long. Trimming removed 3 bases from V and 2 bases from J, with 7 bases in between. Germline lookup yields CDR1 LNHDA and CDR2 SQIVND (reference sequence). These data are taken from a study of cytomegalovirus exposure and HLA in healthy donors. The clonotype comes from a young woman in good health and CMV-seropositive. The J gene is TRBJ1-4, the V gene TRBV19; D might be TRBD1 (6 bases). The sample consisted of PBMCs. The CDR3 coding sequence is TGTGCCAGTAGTATTACAGGGACTAATGAAAAACTGTTTTTT. Protein sequence: CASSITGTNEKLFF.